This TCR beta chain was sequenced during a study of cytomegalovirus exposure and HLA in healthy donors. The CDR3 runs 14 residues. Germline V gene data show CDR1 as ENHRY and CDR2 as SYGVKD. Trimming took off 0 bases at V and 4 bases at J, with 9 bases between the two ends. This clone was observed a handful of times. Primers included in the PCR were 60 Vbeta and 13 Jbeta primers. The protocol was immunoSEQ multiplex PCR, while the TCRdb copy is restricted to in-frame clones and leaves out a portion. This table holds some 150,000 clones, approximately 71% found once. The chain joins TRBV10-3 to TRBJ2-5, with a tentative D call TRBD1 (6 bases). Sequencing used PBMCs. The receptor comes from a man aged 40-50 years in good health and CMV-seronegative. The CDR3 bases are TGTGCCATCAGTGAGTCACAGGGTGGAGAGACCCAGTACTTC. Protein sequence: CAISESQGGETQYF.